Shown below are 20 T cell receptor beta chains from a single sample sequenced in a study of cytomegalovirus exposure and HLA in healthy donors. Primers included in the PCR were 60 Vbeta and 13 Jbeta primers. The table came from immunoSEQ multiplex PCR; TCRdb's copy has only in-frame clones and leaves some out. This table holds under 80,000 clones, about 79% found once. Material: PBMCs. The receptor set was obtained from a woman aged 40 to 55 in good health and CMV-seronegative.

This clone was picked up one time. V usage is TRBV30 and J usage is TRBJ2-2; D uncertain. Per the germline V gene, CDR1 is GTSNPN and CDR2 is SVGIG (reference sequence). V lost 4 bases, J lost 4 bases, and 7 bases lay in between. The CDR3 covers 12 residues. The CDR3 sequence: CAWTYSTGELFF. The CDR3 DNA is TGTGCCTGGACGTATAGCACCGGGGAGCTGTTTTTT.

The chain is built from TRBV19 and TRBJ1-1; D is uncertain. The germline gives CDR1 LNHDA, CDR2 SQIVND (reference sequence). The CDR3 sequence is 15 residues long. V was clipped by 3 bases and J by 6 bases, with 17 bases between them. The CDR3: CASSMRSGNGAEAFF. The CDR3 nucleotides are TGTGCCAGTAGTATGCGGTCGGGGAATGGGGCTGAAGCTTTCTTT.

The genes are TRBV21-1 and TRBJ1-6; the DNA was not used to check the table's D call, TRBD1. TRBV21-1 is annotated as a pseudogene. The CDR3 runs 13 residues. The DNA for the CDR3 is TGTGCCAGCAGGAACAGGGAGAGGTCACCCCTCCACTTT. Amino acids: CASRNRERSPLHF.

V gene TRBV28 combines with J gene TRBJ1-2, with TRBD1 matching over 8 bases. Unmatched junction bases numbered 10, after V lost 6 bases and J lost 1 base. Germline lookup yields CDR1 MDHEN and CDR2 SYDVKM. CDR3 length equals 16 residues. The chain's CDR3 is CASRLDQGAGNYGYTF. CDR3 sequence (DNA): TGTGCCAGCAGACTCGATCAGGGGGCGGGTAACTATGGCTACACCTTC.

This chain joins TRBV14 and TRBJ1-1; the match to TRBD1 covers 9 bases. The CDR3 length is 14 residues. V gave up 4 bases and J gave up 4 bases; unmatched junction bases: 4. Germline-derived CDR1 and CDR2 are SGHDN and FVKESK. CDR3 nucleotide sequence: TGTGCCAGCAGCCCGACAGGGGGAAGCACTGAAGCTTTCTTT. This encodes CASSPTGGSTEAFF.

This CDR3 reads CASSLMRETQYF. The CDR3 DNA reads TGTGCCAGCAGCCTGATGAGGGAGACCCAGTACTTC. V gene TRBV11-1 combines with J gene TRBJ2-5; D unclear. The V gene lost 5 bases and the J gene lost 5 bases, with 9 bases spanning the gap. The CDR3 loop spans 12 amino acids. Germline CDR1 SGHAT, CDR2 FQDESV (reference sequence).

In this sample, this clone turned up a few times. V and J are TRBV4-1 and TRBJ2-2, with D possibly TRBD1 on 6 matching bases. This CDR3 spans 19 amino acids. Germline V gene lookup returns CDR1 MGHRA and CDR2 YSYEKL. Between the trimmed V and J ends, which lost 1 base and 0 bases, there was a span of 18 bases. CDR3 protein: CASSQGSGHWTANTGELFF. The CDR3 DNA is TGCGCCAGCAGCCAAGGGTCGGGACACTGGACCGCGAACACCGGGGAGCTGTTTTTT.

The chain uses TRBV5-6 and TRBJ1-5, with 8 bases matching TRBD1. The J segment lost 4 bases and the V segment lost 4 bases, leaving 16 bases of the junction unmatched. CDR3 length: 18 amino acids. Germline-derived CDR1 and CDR2 are SGHDT and YYEEEE. The CDR3 is CASSQTKAGQGLNQPQHF. The CDR3 bases are TGTGCCAGCAGCCAAACCAAGGCCGGACAGGGACTGAATCAGCCCCAGCATTTT.

The rearrangement joins TRBV4-1 to TRBJ2-5, with 7 bases matching TRBD2. Per the germline V gene, CDR1 is MGHRA and CDR2 is YSYEKL. The V segment lost 1 base and the J segment 5 bases; nucleotides outside the gene matches: 13. The CDR3 is 17 amino acids. The CDR3 sequence is CASSQGVLALRGETQYF. The CDR3 DNA follows: TGCGCCAGCAGCCAAGGGGTACTAGCGTTACGAGGGGAGACCCAGTACTTC.

This clone was picked up a small number of times. V and J are TRBV19 and TRBJ2-7; 8 bases are a match to TRBD1. V shed 4 bases, J shed 3 bases, and the junction held 5 bases outside the gene matches. The CDR3 loop spans 14 amino acids. Germline CDR1 and CDR2: LNHDA and SQIVND (reference sequence). DNA of the CDR3: TGTGCCAGTAGTACCCCGGGACAGGACTACGAGCAGTACTTC. Translated: CASSTPGQDYEQYF. Full variable domain (remainder filled in from reference TRBV19 and TRBJ2-7): DGGITQSPKYLFRKEGQNVTLSCEQNLNHDAMYWYRQDPGQGLRLIYYSQIVNDFQKGDIAEGYSVSREKKESFPLTVTSAQKNPTAFYLCASSTPGQDYEQYFGPGTRLTVT.

The chain has TRBV7-9 and TRBJ2-7, with TRBD1 identical over 8 bases. The V gene's germline CDR1 is SEHNR and CDR2 FQNEAQ (reference sequence). There are 15 residues in the CDR3. V gave up 4 bases and J gave up 3 bases; unmatched junction bases: 8. CDR3 DNA: TGTGCCAGCAGCTCCACAGCAGGGGGCTTCTACGAGCAGTACTTC. Its translation: CASSSTAGGFYEQYF.

This sequence joins TRBV7-8 and TRBJ2-7; the D is unclear. This CDR3 region has 14 residues. Germline-derived CDR1 and CDR2 are SGHVS and FQNEAQ. V gave up 1 base and J gave up 0 bases, with 7 bases separating them. In DNA form, the CDR3 reads TGTGCCAGCAGCTTAGGTAGTCCCTCCTACGAGCAGTACTTC. It is translated as CASSLGSPSYEQYF. Full variable domain (missing parts from reference TRBV7-8 and TRBJ2-7): GAGVSQSPRYKVAKRGQDVALRCDPISGHVSLFWYQQALGQGPEFLTYFQNEAQLDKSGLPSDRFFAERPEGSVSTLKIQRTQQEDSAVYLCASSLGSPSYEQYFGPGTRLTVT.

The V and J genes are TRBV15 and TRBJ2-3, with 8 bases matching TRBD2. V gave up 1 base and J gave up 4 bases; unmatched junction bases: 7. Germline lookup yields CDR1 LNHNV and CDR2 YYDKDF (reference sequence). The CDR3 is 16 amino acids. The CDR3 DNA reads TGTGCCACCAGCAGAGGTTCCGGGGGGGCTCCAGATACGCAGTATTTT. Translated, it gives CATSRGSGGAPDTQYF.

This chain connects TRBV2 to TRBJ2-6; 7 bases are shared with TRBD1. The CDR3 is 16 residues long. Trimming removed 4 bases from V and 0 bases from J; junction bases left unmatched: 3. CDR1 SNHLY and CDR2 FYNNEI come from the germline V gene. The CDR3 DNA reads as TGTGCCAGCAGTGGACAGGGTCGCTCTGGGGCCAACGTCCTGACTTTC. Its protein is CASSGQGRSGANVLTF.

There are a few counts of this clone. This chain links TRBV23-1 with TRBJ2-6, with unresolved D. TRBV23-1 has ORF status, its function being uncertain. Trimming shortened V by 4 bases and J by 0 bases, and 4 bases separated the two germline ends. CDR3 size: 14 residues. In DNA, the CDR3 is TGCGCCAGCAGTCCGGGCTCTGGGGCCAACGTCCTGACTTTC. Protein product: CASSPGSGANVLTF.

This clone was counted a few times. The chain has TRBV5-1 and TRBJ1-2; TRBD1 is a possible D gene (6 bases). CDR1 is SGHRS, CDR2 YFSETQ, per germline. V was shortened by 5 bases and J by 5 bases, with 16 bases between the two germline ends. The CDR3 spans 14 residues. The CDR3 nucleotides read TGCGCCAGCAGTTTCGACTCAGGGGCATATGGCTACACCTTC. Translating it yields CASSFDSGAYGYTF.

The CDR3 spells CASSSSGNTYEQYF. For the CDR3, the DNA is TGCGCCAGCAGCTCCAGCGGGAATACCTACGAGCAGTACTTC. J is TRBJ2-5 and V is TRBV5-1; the match to TRBD2 covers 7 bases. The DNA end lines up better with TRBJ2-7; the J call may be wrong. This CDR3 contains 14 residues. Per germline, CDR1 SGHRS and CDR2 YFSETQ.

The J gene is TRBJ1-5, the V gene TRBV19, with unresolved D. The CDR3 length is 14 residues. The V end lost 3 bases, the J end lost 1 base, and 7 bases lay between the germline ends. The germline V gene encodes CDR1 LNHDA and CDR2 SQIVND (reference sequence). This CDR3 reads CASSISVSNQPQHF. The DNA of the CDR3 is TGTGCCAGTAGTATTTCGGTCAGCAATCAGCCCCAGCATTTT.

The chain is built from TRBV29-1 and TRBJ1-2; 10 bases fit TRBD1. Germline V gene sequence: CDR1 SQVTM, CDR2 ANQGSEA. The CDR3 is 14 amino acids. V lost 6 bases to trimming and J lost 7 bases; unmatched junction nucleotides: 11. The CDR3 loop reads CSVGQTGGGRGYTF. The CDR3 DNA sequence: TGCAGCGTCGGCCAGACAGGGGGCGGACGTGGCTACACCTTC.

This rearrangement joins TRBV5-4 to TRBJ2-1, with 7 nucleotides matching TRBD2. Germline CDR1 reads SGHNT; CDR2 reads YYREEE (reference sequence). J gave up 5 bases and V 5 bases, and 4 bases lay outside the gene matches. The CDR3 is 13 residues long. The CDR3 loop reads CASSAGGNNEQFF. Here the CDR3 DNA reads TGTGCCAGCAGTGCCGGGGGGAACAATGAGCAGTTCTTC.